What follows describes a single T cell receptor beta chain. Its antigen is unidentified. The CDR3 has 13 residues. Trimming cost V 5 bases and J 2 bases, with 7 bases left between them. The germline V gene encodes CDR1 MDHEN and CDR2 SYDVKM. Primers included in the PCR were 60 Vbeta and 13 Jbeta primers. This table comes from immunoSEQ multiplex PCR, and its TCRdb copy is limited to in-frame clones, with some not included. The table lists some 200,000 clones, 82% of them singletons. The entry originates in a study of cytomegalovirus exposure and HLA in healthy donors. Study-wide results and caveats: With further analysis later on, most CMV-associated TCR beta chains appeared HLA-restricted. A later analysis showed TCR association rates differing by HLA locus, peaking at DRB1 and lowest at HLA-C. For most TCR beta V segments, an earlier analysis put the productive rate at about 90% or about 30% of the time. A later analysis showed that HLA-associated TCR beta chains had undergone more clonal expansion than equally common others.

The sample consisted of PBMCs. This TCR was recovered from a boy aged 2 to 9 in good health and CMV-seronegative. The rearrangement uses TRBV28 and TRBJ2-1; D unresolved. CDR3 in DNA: TGTGCCAGCAGTCCTCCCCCCTACAATGAGCAGTTCTTC. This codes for CASSPPPYNEQFF.